These 24 T cell receptor beta chains came from one sample sequenced in a study of vaccination effects on CD4 cells after COVID-19. Antigen-specific CD4+ T cells were first expanded with viral peptide pools by the ViraFEST assay and only then sequenced. Subsequent to a culture period of about nine days, CD4+ T cells were isolated. Each participant was administered two doses of either the BNT162b2 or the mRNA-1273 vaccine. What these receptors recognize is not known. Profiling relied on immunoSEQ multiplex PCR, and the TCRdb table lists in-frame clones only, not all of them. The sample includes around 30,000 clones, 70% to 75% of them seen just once. The specimen comprised CD4+ T cells from PBMCs cultured with HCoV-229E spike peptides, sampled after COVID-19 vaccination. These receptors originate from a human donor who received a COVID-19 vaccine.

This clone was picked up a small number of times. CDR3 DNA sequence: TGTGCCCGTTACAACTATGGCTACACCTTC. Its translation: CARYNYGYTF. The V and J genes are TRBV30 and TRBJ1-2; D is ambiguous. The CDR3 is 10 residues long. Trimming removed 8 bases from V and 2 bases from J, with 6 bases in between. Germline CDR1 is GTSNPN and CDR2 is SVGIG (reference sequence).

This rearrangement joins TRBV5-6 to TRBJ1-2; no definite D call. This CDR3 spans 13 amino acids. The germline V gene encodes CDR1 SGHDT and CDR2 YYEEEE. V dropped 3 bases and J dropped 5 bases, with 11 bases sitting between them. In nucleotides, the CDR3 is TGTGCCAGCAGCTCCTGGGCTGAATATGGCTACACCTTC. It specifies CASSSWAEYGYTF.

This chain uses TRBV6-5 with TRBJ2-1; no reliable D call. This CDR3 has 13 residues. V lost 0 bases and J 4 bases, leaving 4 bases between the germline ends. Germline values: CDR1 MNHEY, CDR2 SVGAGI. For the CDR3, the DNA is TGTGCCAGCAGTTACTCGATGTACAATGAGCAGTTCTTC. It specifies CASSYSMYNEQFF.

This sequence joins TRBV9 and TRBJ2-1, with TRBD2 as a possible D gene (6 bases). The CDR3 is 15 amino acids. The V gene lost 0 bases and the J gene lost 8 bases, with 15 bases spanning the gap. Germline loops: CDR1 SGDLS, CDR2 YYNGEE. CDR3: CASSVEPTSLHEQFF. In nucleotides, the CDR3 is TGTGCCAGCAGCGTAGAGCCGACTAGTCTGCATGAGCAGTTCTTC. The variable domain in full, completed from reference TRBV9 and TRBJ2-1, reads DSGVTQTPKHLITATGQRVTLRCSPRSGDLSVYWYQQSLDQGLQFLIQYYNGEERAKGNILERFSAQQFPDLHSELNLSSLELGDSALYFCASSVEPTSLHEQFFGPGTRLTVL.

The chain couples TRBV28 to TRBJ1-4; 9 nucleotides line up with TRBD1. CDR1 is MDHEN and CDR2 is SYDVKM in the germline V gene. Trimming removed 6 bases from V and 5 bases from J; junction bases left unmatched: 4. The CDR3 is 14 amino acids. The CDR3 DNA sequence: TGTGCCAGCAGCACAGGGGGCAGGAATGAAAAACTGTTTTTT. Protein product: CASSTGGRNEKLFF. The full variable domain, in which reference TRBV28 and TRBJ1-4 provide the parts outside the CDR3, is DVKVTQSSRYLVKRTGEKVFLECVQDMDHENMFWYRQDPGLGLRLIYFSYDVKMKEKGDIPEGYSVSREKKERFSLILESASTNQTSMYLCASSTGGRNEKLFFGSGTQLSVL.

The chain links TRBV19 to TRBJ2-1; 8 nucleotides match TRBD2. V shed 2 bases, J shed 10 bases, and the junction held 7 bases outside the gene matches. CDR1 and CDR2 (germline): LNHDA, SQIVND (reference sequence). The CDR3 has 14 amino acids. CDR3 protein: CASSIPGLVLEQFF. The DNA of the CDR3 is TGTGCCAGTAGTATACCGGGACTAGTTCTCGAGCAGTTCTTC.

The chain couples TRBV2 to TRBJ2-5, with TRBD1 identical over 10 bases. Germline V lookup: CDR1 SNHLY, CDR2 FYNNEI. The CDR3 is 14 residues long. V dropped 6 bases and J dropped 1; count of bases not matched to a gene: 2. Written as DNA, the CDR3 is TGTGCCAGCAGCCGGACAGGGGGCCAAGAGACCCAGTACTTC. It encodes CASSRTGGQETQYF.

V usage is TRBV2 and J usage is TRBJ1-5; a weak D match, TRBD1 (5 bases). V lost 3 bases and J lost 0, with 15 bases in between. The germline gives CDR1 SNHLY, CDR2 FYNNEI. This CDR3 has 17 residues. The CDR3 here is CASSDFGGRISNQPQHF. The DNA of the CDR3 is TGTGCCAGCAGTGATTTTGGGGGACGCATTAGCAATCAGCCCCAGCATTTT.

This clone showed up just a few times. This chain links TRBV6-1 with TRBJ2-7, with 9 bases identical to TRBD1. The CDR3 is made up of 15 amino acids. Germline assignment: CDR1 MNHNS and CDR2 SASEGT. Unmatched junction bases numbered 4, after V lost 3 bases and J lost 1 base. The CDR3 reads CASSEPGTGSYEQYF. The CDR3 DNA is TGTGCCAGCAGTGAGCCAGGGACAGGGTCCTACGAGCAGTACTTC.

This clone was observed a few times. The gene calls are TRBV19 and TRBJ1-1; the D gene is possibly TRBD1 (5 bases). The CDR3 has 12 amino acids. Germline values: CDR1 LNHDA, CDR2 SQIVND (reference sequence). V was trimmed by 7 bases and J by 4 bases, leaving 10 bases between them. The CDR3 coding sequence is TGTGCCAGTACATGGGGGTTCACTGAAGCTTTCTTT. Its protein product is CASTWGFTEAFF.

The V gene is TRBV3-1 (or the pseudogene TRBV3-2), the J gene TRBJ2-7, with D unresolved. From germline, CDR1 is LGHDT and CDR2 YNNKEL (reference sequence). Trimming took off 1 base at V and 4 bases at J, with 14 bases between the two ends. This CDR3 comprises 15 residues. The CDR3 DNA is TGTGCCAGCAGCCAAGCCTCAGGCGGCAAGTACGAGCAGTACTTC. It codes for CASSQASGGKYEQYF.

V gene TRBV3-1 (or the pseudogene TRBV3-2) combines with J gene TRBJ2-2, with 12 bases aligning to TRBD2. Trimming cost V 6 bases and J 4 bases; bases outside gene matches: 6. The CDR3 consists of 16 residues. In germline, CDR1 is LGHDT, CDR2 YNNKEL (reference sequence). Here the CDR3 DNA reads TGTGCCAGCAGAAAGGGACTAGCGGGTCCCACCGGGGAGCTGTTTTTT. Translating gives CASRKGLAGPTGELFF.

The chain employs TRBV7-9 and TRBJ2-7; 9 nucleotides align to TRBD1. The germline V gene encodes CDR1 SEHNR and CDR2 FQNEAQ (reference sequence). V shed 6 bases, J shed 3 bases, and the junction held 6 bases outside the gene matches. The CDR3 covers 14 residues. DNA of the CDR3: TGTGCCAGCAGTGGGACAGGGAGGGACTACGAGCAGTACTTC. As protein: CASSGTGRDYEQYF.

This chain connects TRBV15 to TRBJ2-5; D not certain. The CDR3 extends over 12 amino acids. Germline V gives CDR1 LNHNV, CDR2 YYDKDF (reference sequence). V was shortened by 0 bases and J by 5 bases, with 4 bases between the two germline ends. The CDR3 region is CATSRDVETQYF. The CDR3 coding sequence is TGTGCCACCAGCAGAGATGTGGAGACCCAGTACTTC.

CDR3 amino acids: CASSPGQMQETQYF. The CDR3 DNA reads TGTGCCAGCTCACCAGGACAGATGCAAGAGACCCAGTACTTC. The V call is TRBV18, the J call TRBJ2-5; tentative D call: TRBD1 (6 bases). The CDR3 loop spans 14 amino acids. The germline V and J ends were trimmed by 2 bases and 2 bases, with 9 bases remaining between them. From germline, CDR1 is KGHSH and CDR2 LQKENI.

This chain links TRBV21-1 with TRBJ2-7; the table names TRBD2, a call not compared with the DNA. TRBV21-1 is deemed a pseudogene. The CDR3 length is 16 residues. CDR3 in amino acids: CASPVTGRTPLYEQYF. CDR3 nucleotide sequence: TGTGCCAGCCCTGTCACGGGAAGGACGCCTCTATACGAGCAGTACTTC.

The chain couples TRBV27 to TRBJ2-5; the D gene is possibly TRBD1 (6 bases). V gave up 6 bases and J gave up 5 bases, with 16 bases separating them. Per the germline V gene, CDR1 is MNHEY and CDR2 is SMNVEV (reference sequence). This CDR3 contains 14 residues. For the CDR3, the DNA is TGTGCCAGCAGGAATACAGGGCTTACGGAGACCCAGTACTTC. Its translation is CASRNTGLTETQYF.

The chain is built from TRBV4-1 and TRBJ2-3, with TRBD2 matching 11 bases. The V gene end was trimmed by 8 bases and the J gene end by 8 bases; junction bases not matched to a gene: 9. The CDR3 loop spans 14 amino acids. Germline CDR1 reads MGHRA; CDR2 reads YSYEKL. CDR3 residues: CASRFSGREATQYF. CDR3 DNA sequence: TGCGCCAGCCGCTTTAGCGGGAGGGAGGCTACGCAGTATTTT.

The chain joins TRBV5-1 to TRBJ2-5, with D unclear. CDR3 length: 16 residues. Trimming took 0 bases from V and 3 from J, leaving 15 bases between them. Per germline, CDR1 SGHRS and CDR2 YFSETQ. CDR3: CASSLGALPGEETQYF. CDR3 nucleotides: TGCGCCAGCAGCTTGGGGGCCCTCCCTGGGGAAGAGACCCAGTACTTC.

The chain links TRBV6-6 to TRBJ1-2; TRBD1 is a possible D gene (6 bases). CDR3 size: 16 residues. Trimming cost V 0 bases and J 5 bases, with 16 bases left between them. Germline V gene lookup returns CDR1 MNHNY and CDR2 SVGAGI (reference sequence). CDR3 sequence: CASSYSGQRREYGYTF. For the CDR3, the DNA is TGTGCCAGCAGTTACTCCGGACAGCGAAGGGAGTATGGCTACACCTTC.

This clone was observed a few times. This sample also contains other DNA sequences that code for the same CDR3. V gene TRBV18 combines with J gene TRBJ1-1, with D maybe TRBD1 (5 bases). In germline, CDR1 is KGHSH, CDR2 LQKENI. V was trimmed by 3 bases and J by 1 base, leaving 6 bases between them. The CDR3 extends over 13 amino acids. The CDR3 sequence: CASSPTANTEAFF. CDR3 DNA sequence: TGTGCCAGCTCACCGACAGCGAACACTGAAGCTTTCTTT.

The chain couples TRBV6-5 to TRBJ2-1; 16 positions match TRBD2. Germline loops: CDR1 MNHEY, CDR2 SVGAGI. V lost 8 bases, J lost 6 bases, and 4 bases stayed unmatched. CDR3 length: 15 amino acids. The DNA for the CDR3 is TGTGCCAGCGGGGGACTAGCGGGGGGGATCAATGAGCAGTTCTTC. The encoded protein is CASGGLAGGINEQFF.

This clone was detected a few times. The J gene is TRBJ1-3, the V gene TRBV20-1; 7 nucleotides match TRBD1. Germline CDR1 DFQATT, CDR2 SNEGSKA (reference sequence). The CDR3 extends over 15 amino acids. V gave up 3 bases and J gave up 4 bases; unmatched junction bases: 9. In nucleotides, the CDR3 is TGCAGTGCTAGTGGGGCAGGGGGGTTCGGAAACACCATATATTTT. Translating it yields CSASGAGGFGNTIYF.

This clone was picked up a small number of times. V gene TRBV10-1 combines with J gene TRBJ2-5; no clear D. The germline V gene encodes CDR1 WNHNN and CDR2 SYGVQD (reference sequence). V lost 7 bases and J 5 bases, leaving 14 bases between the germline ends. There are 13 residues in the CDR3. The CDR3 is CASITSGRETQYF. As DNA, the CDR3 is TGCGCCAGCATCACCTCGGGCAGGGAGACCCAGTACTTC.